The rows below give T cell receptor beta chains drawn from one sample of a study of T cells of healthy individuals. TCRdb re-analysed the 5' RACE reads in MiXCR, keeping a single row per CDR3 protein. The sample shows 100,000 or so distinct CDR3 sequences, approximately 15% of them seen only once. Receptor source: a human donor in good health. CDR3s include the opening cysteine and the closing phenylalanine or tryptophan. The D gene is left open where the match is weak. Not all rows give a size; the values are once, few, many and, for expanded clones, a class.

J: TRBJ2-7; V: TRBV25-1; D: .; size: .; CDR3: CASATDSYEQYF; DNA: TGTGCCAGCGCGACGGACTCCTACGAGCAGTACTTC
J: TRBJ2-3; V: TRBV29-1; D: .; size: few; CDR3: CSVPWGDTQYF; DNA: TGCAGCGTACCCTGGGGGGATACGCAGTATTTT
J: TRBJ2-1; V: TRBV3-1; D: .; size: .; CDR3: CASSHPYGGHAEQFF; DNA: TGTGCCAGCAGCCACCCTTATGGGGGACACGCTGAGCAGTTCTTC
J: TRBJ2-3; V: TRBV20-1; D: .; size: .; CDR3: CSASGGGIDTQYF; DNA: TGCAGTGCTAGCGGGGGCGGAATAGATACGCAGTATTTT
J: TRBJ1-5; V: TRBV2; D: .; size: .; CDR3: CASSRTQGPQHF; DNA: TGTGCCAGCAGCCGTACCCAGGGGCCCCAGCATTTT
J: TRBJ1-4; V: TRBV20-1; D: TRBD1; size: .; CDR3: CSARGQGAEKLFF; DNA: TGCAGTGCTAGGGGACAGGGTGCGGAAAAACTGTTTTTT
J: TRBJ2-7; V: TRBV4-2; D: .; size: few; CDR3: CASSRTGTSGYEQYF; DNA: TGTGCCAGCAGCCGAACCGGGACCTCCGGCTACGAGCAGTACTTC
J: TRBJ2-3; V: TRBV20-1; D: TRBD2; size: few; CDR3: CSAPTSGGADTQYF; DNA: TGCAGTGCTCCGACTAGCGGGGGGGCGGATACGCAGTATTTT
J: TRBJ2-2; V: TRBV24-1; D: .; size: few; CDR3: CATSDDDWSGELFF; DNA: TGTGCCACCAGTGATGACGACTGGTCCGGGGAGCTGTTTTTT
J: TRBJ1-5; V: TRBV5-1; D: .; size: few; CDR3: CASSLYGDQPQHF; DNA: TGCGCCAGCAGCTTGTACGGGGATCAGCCCCAGCATTTT
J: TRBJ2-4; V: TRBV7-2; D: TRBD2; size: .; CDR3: CASSPAGGLWNIQYF; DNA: TGTGCCAGCAGCCCCGCGGGGGGCCTTTGGAACATTCAGTACTTC